Each of the 20 T cell receptor beta chains below was sequenced from the same sample in a study of neurological immune-mediated disorders. TCRdb called the 5' RACE reads again in MiXCR, with one record for every CDR3 protein. This repertoire shows approximately 59,000 distinct CDR3 sequences, more than 4.5% found once; its top ten account for around 6%. The sequenced sample consisted of PBMCs. The receptors stem from a human donor with multiple sclerosis. The donor label of this sample is uncertain.

In its sample, this clonotype was seen many times. The genes are TRBV20-1 and TRBJ2-5; 8 positions match TRBD2. The trim removed 5 bases at V and 2 bases at J, leaving 4 bases unmatched. Germline V gene sequence: CDR1 DFQATT, CDR2 SNEGSKA (reference sequence). The CDR3 consists of 13 residues. The CDR3 sequence is CSAGVAGQETQYF. The CDR3 region has the DNA TGCAGTGCTGGAGTAGCGGGGCAAGAGACCCAGTACTTC.

This clonotype was counted many times. The chain carries TRBV10-3 and TRBJ1-2; perhaps TRBD1 as D (5 bases). Germline V lookup: CDR1 ENHRY, CDR2 SYGVKD. Trimming took 0 bases from V and 2 from J, leaving 10 bases between them. This CDR3 is 15 amino acids long. CDR3 amino acids: CAISESLGQNYGYTF. The CDR3 DNA sequence: TGTGCCATCAGTGAGTCGCTGGGGCAAAACTATGGCTACACCTTC.

At least ten counts were recorded for this clonotype. The chain employs TRBV15 and TRBJ2-2; D uncertain. CDR1 and CDR2 from the germline V gene are LNHNV and YYDKDF (reference sequence). This CDR3 has 15 residues. V lost 5 bases and J 4 bases, leaving 14 bases between the germline ends. The CDR3 bases are TGTGCCACCAGCCCCCTGGAGAGGCCCACCGGGGAGCTGTTTTTT. It specifies CATSPLERPTGELFF.

There are many counts of this clonotype. V is TRBV5-1 and J is TRBJ1-1, with D perhaps matching TRBD1 (5 bases). The V gene's germline CDR1 is SGHRS and CDR2 YFSETQ. The V end was cut by 0 bases, the J end by 4 bases, with 10 bases between. This CDR3 region has 14 residues. CDR3 residues: CASSLEWDPTEAFF. CDR3 nucleotides: TGCGCCAGCAGCTTGGAATGGGACCCCACTGAAGCTTTCTTT.

This clonotype has a count of ten or more. The chain carries TRBV6-4 and TRBJ2-7; TRBD1 aligns across 8 bases. This CDR3 comprises 13 residues. CDR1 and CDR2 from the germline V gene are MRHNA and SNTAGT. V trimming: 5 bases; J trimming: 6 bases; junction bases outside the gene matches: 6. DNA for the CDR3: TGTGCCAGCAGTTCGGACAGGGACACCGAGCAGTACTTC. Residues: CASSSDRDTEQYF.

This clonotype came up many times. This rearrangement joins TRBV20-1 to TRBJ2-7; tentative D call: TRBD1 (5 bases). Germline CDR1 is DFQATT and CDR2 is SNEGSKA (reference sequence). The V and J ends lost 5 bases and 2 bases respectively, with 22 bases between them. The CDR3 is 16 residues long. The CDR3 DNA sequence: TGCAGTGCTCGACTTACAGGCGGCAGGAACGCCTACGAGCAGTACTTC. It specifies CSARLTGGRNAYEQYF.

In this sample, this clonotype turned up many times. CDR3 residues: CASSFTGRDTEAFF. DNA of the CDR3: TGCGCCAGCAGCTTTACAGGGCGGGACACTGAAGCTTTCTTT. The chain couples TRBV5-1 to TRBJ1-1; tentatively, D is TRBD1 (6 bases). The CDR3 runs 14 residues. Germline V gene sequence: CDR1 SGHRS, CDR2 YFSETQ. Trimming left V 2 bases short and J 3 bases short, with 11 bases between. Using reference TRBV5-1 and TRBJ1-1 for the parts outside the CDR3, the full variable domain is KAGVTQTPRYLIKTRGQQVTLSCSPISGHRSVSWYQQTPGQGLQFLFEYFSETQRNKGNFPGRFSGRQFSNSRSEMNVSTLELGDSALYLCASSFTGRDTEAFFGQGTRLTVV.

Ten or more counts support this clonotype. This chain connects TRBV7-6 to TRBJ2-5; no definite D call. Looked up from germline, CDR1 is SGHVS and CDR2 is FNYEAQ. This CDR3 is built from 13 residues. V was pared by 1 base and J by 5 bases, with 8 bases between. CDR3 residues: CASSLGPAETQYF. The DNA of the CDR3 is TGTGCCAGCAGCTTAGGCCCCGCCGAGACCCAGTACTTC.

This clonotype appeared many times. The V and J genes are TRBV29-1 and TRBJ1-1; tentatively, D is TRBD1 (5 bases). The V gene's germline CDR1 is SQVTM and CDR2 ANQGSEA. The germline V and J ends were trimmed by 6 bases and 1 base, with 18 bases remaining between them. The CDR3 runs 15 residues. The CDR3 DNA is TGCAGCGTGCGAAAAGGGCTTACAGGGAACACTGAAGCTTTCTTT. Translating it yields CSVRKGLTGNTEAFF. Based on the CDR3 plus reference TRBV29-1 and TRBJ1-1, the full variable domain is SAVISQKPSRDICQRGTSLTIQCQVDSQVTMMFWYRQQPGQSLTLIATANQGSEATYESGFVIDKFPISRPNLTFSTLTVSNMSPEDSSIYLCSVRKGLTGNTEAFFGQGTRLTVV.

This clonotype was counted at least ten times. This rearrangement joins TRBV18 to TRBJ1-5; D remains ambiguous. Germline CDR1 reads KGHSH; CDR2 reads LQKENI. The CDR3 runs 13 residues. V lost 2 bases and J lost 5, with 7 bases in between. CDR3 region: CASSPGGYQPQHF. Written as DNA, the CDR3 is TGTGCCAGCTCACCAGGCGGTTATCAGCCCCAGCATTTT.

This clonotype was picked up many times. The chain is built from TRBV5-1 and TRBJ1-3, with TRBD1 matching over 9 bases. Per germline, CDR1 SGHRS and CDR2 YFSETQ. Trimming cost V 2 bases and J 7 bases; bases outside gene matches: 7. The CDR3 consists of 15 residues. The CDR3 DNA reads TGCGCCAGCAGCTTCTGGACAGGGGAGCGGAACACCATATATTTT. Protein sequence: CASSFWTGERNTIYF.

V usage is TRBV10-3 and J usage is TRBJ2-1; a weak D match, TRBD1 (7 bases). V was pared by 8 bases and J by 7 bases, with 15 bases between. Per germline, CDR1 ENHRY and CDR2 SYGVKD. This CDR3 contains 13 residues. The CDR3 here is CAIYSRGENEQFF. The CDR3 bases are TGTGCCATCTATTCCAGGGGGGAAAATGAGCAGTTCTTC.

At least ten counts were recorded for this clonotype. The gene calls are TRBV7-9 and TRBJ2-7; the match to TRBD1 covers 10 bases. This CDR3 has 15 amino acids. In germline, CDR1 is SEHNR, CDR2 FQNEAQ (reference sequence). The V segment lost 5 bases and the J segment 6 bases; nucleotides outside the gene matches: 10. Written as DNA, the CDR3 is TGTGCCAGCAGCCCTTTCGGGGGACAGGGGCTCGAGCAGTACTTC. This translates into CASSPFGGQGLEQYF.

This clonotype has a count of ten or more. The chain links TRBV7-3 to TRBJ2-2; D call uncertain. The CDR3 length is 13 residues. The V end was cut by 4 bases, the J end by 2 bases, with 5 bases between. The germline V gene encodes CDR1 SGHTA and CDR2 FQGTGA. The CDR3 DNA reads TGTGCCAGCAGCTCACGTAACACCGGGGAGCTGTTTTTT. It yields the protein CASSSRNTGELFF. Full variable domain (rest looked up from reference TRBV7-3 and TRBJ2-2): GAGVSQTPSNKVTEKGKYVELRCDPISGHTALYWYRQSLGQGPEFLIYFQGTGAADDSGLPNDRFFAVRPEGSVSTLKIQRTERGDSAVYLCASSSRNTGELFFGEGSRLTVL.

The sample holds many counts of this clonotype. The rearrangement uses TRBV10-2 and TRBJ1-1, with D perhaps matching TRBD1 (5 bases). The germline CDR1 and CDR2 sequences are WSHSY and SAAADI. Trimming took 11 bases from V and 5 from J, leaving 15 bases between them. The CDR3 runs to 12 residues. For the CDR3, the DNA is TGCGCCGCCCGCGAGGGGAAAACTGAAGCTTTCTTT. It translates to CAAREGKTEAFF.

About this clonotype: A much larger clone sits a single nucleotide away, making a read error possible. The chain employs TRBV29-1 and TRBJ2-2; 10 positions agree with TRBD1. CDR3 size: 14 residues. Germline V lookup: CDR1 SQVTM, CDR2 ANQGSEA. The CDR3 loop reads CSVRQGASTVELFF. Here the CDR3 DNA reads TGCAGCGTTCGACAGGGGGCTAGCACCGTGGAGCTGTTTTTT.

There are a few counts of this clonotype. The CDR3, as DNA: TGCAGTGCTAGGGCGACCTTGAACACTGAAGCTTTCTTT. Amino acids: CSARATLNTEAFF. The chain uses TRBV20-1 and TRBJ1-1; no clear D gene. V was shortened by 3 bases and J by 0 bases, with 8 bases between the two germline ends. The CDR3 is made up of 13 amino acids. Germline V gene data show CDR1 as DFQATT and CDR2 as SNEGSKA (reference sequence).

This clonotype has at least ten counts. The gene calls are TRBV12-3 or TRBV12-4 and TRBJ1-3; D is undetermined. This CDR3 region has 13 residues. V was cut by 1 base and J by 4 bases, with 5 bases left in between. The DNA for the CDR3 is TGTGCCAGCAGTTTAGAAGTAGGAAACACCATATATTTT. Its translation is CASSLEVGNTIYF.

This clonotype has a count of ten or more. The genes are TRBV20-1 and TRBJ2-1; TRBD2 matches 13 bases. Germline CDR1 and CDR2: DFQATT and SNEGSKA (reference sequence). J was trimmed by 5 bases and V by 8 bases; bases with no gene match: 3. The length of the CDR3 is 13 residues. CDR3 sequence reads: CSPGLAGDNEQFF. As DNA, the CDR3 is TGCAGTCCCGGACTAGCGGGGGACAATGAGCAGTTCTTC.

This clonotype occurred many times. The chain joins TRBV7-9 to TRBJ2-7, with 8 bases lining up with TRBD2. The CDR3 is 14 amino acids. Germline CDR1 SEHNR, CDR2 FQNEAQ (reference sequence). The ends lost 5 bases at V and 3 bases at J; junction bases unmatched: 6. The CDR3 reads CASSRGRGVYEQYF. Here the CDR3 DNA reads TGTGCCAGCAGCCGAGGGCGGGGGGTCTACGAGCAGTACTTC.